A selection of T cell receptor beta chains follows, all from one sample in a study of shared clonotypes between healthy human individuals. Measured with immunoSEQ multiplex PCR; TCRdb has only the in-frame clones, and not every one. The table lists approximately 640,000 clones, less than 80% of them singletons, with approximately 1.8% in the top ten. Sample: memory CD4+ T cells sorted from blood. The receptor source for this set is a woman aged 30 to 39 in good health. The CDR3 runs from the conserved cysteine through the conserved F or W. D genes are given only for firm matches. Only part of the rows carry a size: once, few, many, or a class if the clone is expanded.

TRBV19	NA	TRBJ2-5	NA	CASSMKAGETQYF	TGTGCCAGTAGTATGAAGGCGGGAGAGACCCAGTACTTC
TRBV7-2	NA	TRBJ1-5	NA	CASSQEGGNQPQHF	TGTGCCAGCAGCCAAGAGGGAGGCAATCAGCCCCAGCATTTT
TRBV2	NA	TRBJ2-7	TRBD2	CASDSGRGEQYF	TGTGCCAGCGATAGCGGGAGGGGCGAGCAGTACTTC
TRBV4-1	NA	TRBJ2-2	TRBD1	CASSQGRQGSNTGELFF	TGCGCCAGCAGCCAAGGGAGACAGGGATCGAACACCGGGGAGCTGTTTTTT
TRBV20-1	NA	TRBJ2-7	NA	CSASKGYEQYF	TGCAGTGCTAGCAAAGGCTACGAGCAGTACTTC
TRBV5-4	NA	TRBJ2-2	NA	CASSPVTGANTGELFF	TGTGCCAGCAGCCCCGTGACAGGCGCGAACACCGGGGAGCTGTTTTTT
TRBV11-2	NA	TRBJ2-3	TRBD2	CASSSNSGTSGRGVGTQYF	TGTGCCAGCAGCTCTAATTCCGGGACTAGCGGGAGGGGGGTCGGCACGCAGTATTTT
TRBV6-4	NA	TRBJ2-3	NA	CASSVSSTDTQYF	TGTGCCAGCAGTGTTTCTAGCACAGATACGCAGTATTTT
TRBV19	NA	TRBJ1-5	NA	CASSENNQPQHF	TGTGCCAGTAGTGAAAACAATCAGCCCCAGCATTTT
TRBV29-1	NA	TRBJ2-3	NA	CSVDSGGGTDTQYF	TGCAGCGTTGACTCGGGGGGCGGCACAGATACGCAGTATTTT
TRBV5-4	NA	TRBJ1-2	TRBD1	CASSLETGPYGYTF	TGTGCCAGCAGCTTGGAGACAGGGCCCTATGGCTACACCTTC
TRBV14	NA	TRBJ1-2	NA	CASSFSAGVVGYTF	TGTGCCAGCAGCTTCTCAGCGGGGGTGGTTGGCTACACCTTC
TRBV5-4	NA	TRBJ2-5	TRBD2	CASSFRNSGAKETQYF	TGTGCCAGCAGCTTTCGGAATAGCGGGGCGAAAGAGACCCAGTACTTC
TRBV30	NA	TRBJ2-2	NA	CAWSPVGELFF	TGTGCCTGGAGTCCTGTAGGGGAGCTGTTTTTT
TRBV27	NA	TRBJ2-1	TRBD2	CASSLNLAGVPNEQFF	TGTGCCAGCAGTTTAAATCTAGCGGGAGTACCCAATGAGCAGTTCTTC
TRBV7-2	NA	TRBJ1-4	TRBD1	CASSLTGFNEKLFF	TGTGCCAGCAGCTTGACAGGGTTTAATGAAAAACTGTTTTTT
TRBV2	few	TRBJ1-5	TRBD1	CASSGQGGQPQHF	TGTGCCAGCAGTGGTCAGGGGGGTCAGCCCCAGCATTTT
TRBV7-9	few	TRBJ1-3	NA	CASTPPGGDSGNTIYF	TGTGCCAGCACCCCCCCAGGCGGTGACTCTGGAAACACCATATATTTT
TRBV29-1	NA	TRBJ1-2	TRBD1	CSVGQGAYGYTF	TGCAGCGTTGGACAGGGGGCCTATGGCTACACCTTC
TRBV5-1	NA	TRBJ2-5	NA	CASSLTSHQETQYF	TGCGCCAGCAGCTTGACAAGCCACCAAGAGACCCAGTACTTC
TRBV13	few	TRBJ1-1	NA	CASSPPTGGTEAFF	TGTGCCAGCAGCCCACCAACGGGGGGCACTGAAGCTTTCTTT
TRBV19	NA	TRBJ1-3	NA	CASSIPLDGNTIYF	TGTGCCAGTAGTATTCCTCTAGACGGAAACACCATATATTTT
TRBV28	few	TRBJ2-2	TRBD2	CASSPPLAANTGELFF	TGTGCCAGCAGTCCCCCCCTAGCGGCGAACACCGGGGAGCTGTTTTTT
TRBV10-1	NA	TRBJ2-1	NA	CASSESGTIEQFF	TGCGCCAGCAGTGAGTCCGGGACGATTGAGCAGTTCTTC
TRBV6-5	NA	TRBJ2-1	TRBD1	CASSKRTGGEQFF	TGTGCCAGCAGTAAAAGGACAGGGGGTGAGCAGTTCTTC
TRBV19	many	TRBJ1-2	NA	CASTRGQVNYGYTF	TGTGCCAGTACCCGAGGGCAGGTGAACTATGGCTACACCTTC